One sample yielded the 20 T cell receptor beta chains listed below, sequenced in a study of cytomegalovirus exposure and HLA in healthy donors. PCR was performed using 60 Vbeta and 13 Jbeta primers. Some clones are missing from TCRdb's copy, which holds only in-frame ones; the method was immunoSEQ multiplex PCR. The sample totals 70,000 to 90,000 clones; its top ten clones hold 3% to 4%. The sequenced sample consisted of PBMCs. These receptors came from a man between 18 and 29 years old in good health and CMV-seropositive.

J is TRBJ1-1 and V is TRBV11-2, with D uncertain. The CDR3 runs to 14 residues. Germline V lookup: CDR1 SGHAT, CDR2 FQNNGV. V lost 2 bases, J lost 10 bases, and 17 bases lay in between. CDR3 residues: CASSLPGLGAAAFF. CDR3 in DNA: TGTGCCAGCAGCTTACCAGGTTTAGGTGCCGCAGCTTTCTTT. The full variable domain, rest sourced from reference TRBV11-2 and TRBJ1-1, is EAGVAQSPRYKIIEKRQSVAFWCNPISGHATLYWYQQILGQGPKLLIQFQNNGVVDDSQLPKDRFSAERLKGVDSTLKIQPAKLEDSAVYLCASSLPGLGAAAFFGQGTRLTVV.

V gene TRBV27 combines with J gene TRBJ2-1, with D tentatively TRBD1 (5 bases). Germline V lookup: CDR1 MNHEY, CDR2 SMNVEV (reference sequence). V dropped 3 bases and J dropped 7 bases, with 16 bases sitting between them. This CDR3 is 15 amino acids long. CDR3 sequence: CASSLIARANNEQFF. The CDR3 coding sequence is TGTGCCAGCAGTTTGATCGCCAGGGCAAATAATGAGCAGTTCTTC.

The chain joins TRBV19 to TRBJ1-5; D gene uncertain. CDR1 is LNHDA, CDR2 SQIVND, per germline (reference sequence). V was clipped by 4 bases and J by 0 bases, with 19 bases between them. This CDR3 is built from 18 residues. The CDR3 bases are TGTGCCAGTAGTAGTCGCACGGGTCGAGGAAATAGCAATCAGCCCCAGCATTTT. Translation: CASSSRTGRGNSNQPQHF. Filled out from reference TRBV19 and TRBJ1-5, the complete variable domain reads DGGITQSPKYLFRKEGQNVTLSCEQNLNHDAMYWYRQDPGQGLRLIYYSQIVNDFQKGDIAEGYSVSREKKESFPLTVTSAQKNPTAFYLCASSSRTGRGNSNQPQHFGDGTRLSIL.

The CDR3 here is CASSSEGEYNSPLHF. CDR3 nucleotides: TGTGCCAGCAGCTCCGAGGGGGAATATAATTCACCCCTCCACTTT. The chain couples TRBV9 to TRBJ1-6, with D maybe TRBD1 (6 bases). This CDR3 has 15 residues. Trimming left V 4 bases short and J 4 bases short, with 12 bases between. CDR1 SGDLS and CDR2 YYNGEE come from the germline V gene.

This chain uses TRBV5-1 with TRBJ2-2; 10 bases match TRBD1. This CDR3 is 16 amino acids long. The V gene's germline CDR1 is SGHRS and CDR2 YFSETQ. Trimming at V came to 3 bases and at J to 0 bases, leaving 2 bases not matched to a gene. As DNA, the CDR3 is TGCGCCAGCAGCTCGGGACAGGGGCCGAACACCGGGGAGCTGTTTTTT. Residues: CASSSGQGPNTGELFF.

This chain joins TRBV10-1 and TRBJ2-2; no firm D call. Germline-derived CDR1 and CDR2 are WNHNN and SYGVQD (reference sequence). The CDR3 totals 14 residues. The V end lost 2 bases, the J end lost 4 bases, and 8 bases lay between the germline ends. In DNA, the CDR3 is TGCGCCAGCAGTGAGGGTAGTAGCACCGGGGAGCTGTTTTTT. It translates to CASSEGSSTGELFF.

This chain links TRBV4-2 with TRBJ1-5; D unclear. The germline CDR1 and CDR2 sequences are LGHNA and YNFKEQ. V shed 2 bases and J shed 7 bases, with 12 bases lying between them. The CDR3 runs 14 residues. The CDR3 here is CASSQLGRRQPQHF. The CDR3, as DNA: TGTGCCAGCAGCCAATTGGGGAGGAGGCAGCCCCAGCATTTT.

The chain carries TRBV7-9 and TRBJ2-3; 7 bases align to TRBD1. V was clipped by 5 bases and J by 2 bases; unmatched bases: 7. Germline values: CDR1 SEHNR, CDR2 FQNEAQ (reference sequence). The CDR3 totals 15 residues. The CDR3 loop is CASSRRGRPTDTQYF. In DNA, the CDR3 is TGTGCCAGCAGCCGAAGGGGGCGCCCCACAGATACGCAGTATTTT.

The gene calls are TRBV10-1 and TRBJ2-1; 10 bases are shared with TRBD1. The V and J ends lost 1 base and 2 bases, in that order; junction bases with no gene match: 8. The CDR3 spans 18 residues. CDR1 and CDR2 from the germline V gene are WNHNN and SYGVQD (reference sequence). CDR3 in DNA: TGCGCCAGCAGTGAGTTCGACAGGGGGCCTATAGCCTACAATGAGCAGTTCTTC. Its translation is CASSEFDRGPIAYNEQFF.

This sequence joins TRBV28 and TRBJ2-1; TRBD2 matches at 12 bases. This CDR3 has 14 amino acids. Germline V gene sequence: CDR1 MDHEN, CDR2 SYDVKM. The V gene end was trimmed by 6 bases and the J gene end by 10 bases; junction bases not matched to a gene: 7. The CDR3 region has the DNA TGTGCCAGCAGATCTAGCGGGGGGGTCATCGAGCAGTTCTTC. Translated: CASRSSGGVIEQFF.

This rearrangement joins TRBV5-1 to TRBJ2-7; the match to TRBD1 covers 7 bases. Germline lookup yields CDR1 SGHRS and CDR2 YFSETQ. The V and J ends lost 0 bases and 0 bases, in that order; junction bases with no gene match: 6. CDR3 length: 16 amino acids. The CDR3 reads CASSLEDRAHSYEQYF. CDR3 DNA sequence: TGCGCCAGCAGCTTGGAAGACAGGGCACACTCCTACGAGCAGTACTTC.

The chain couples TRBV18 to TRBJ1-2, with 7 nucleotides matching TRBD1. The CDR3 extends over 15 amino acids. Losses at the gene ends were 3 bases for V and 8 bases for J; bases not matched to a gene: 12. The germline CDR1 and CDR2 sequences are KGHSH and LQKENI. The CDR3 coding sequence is TGTGCCAGCTCACCCTCCTCCGGGACAGAGAGCGGCTACACCTTC. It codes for CASSPSSGTESGYTF.

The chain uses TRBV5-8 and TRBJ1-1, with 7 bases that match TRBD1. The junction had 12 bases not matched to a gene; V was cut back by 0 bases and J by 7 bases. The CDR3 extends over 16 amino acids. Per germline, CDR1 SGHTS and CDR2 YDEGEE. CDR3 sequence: CASSLEFGQGGFEAFF. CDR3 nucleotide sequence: TGTGCCAGCAGCTTGGAGTTCGGGCAGGGGGGTTTTGAAGCTTTCTTT. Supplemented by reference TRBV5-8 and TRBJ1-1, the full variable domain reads EAGVTQSPTHLIKTRGQQATLRCSPISGHTSVYWYQQALGLGLQFLLWYDEGEERNRGNFPPRFSGRQFPNYSSELNVNALELEDSALYLCASSLEFGQGGFEAFFGQGTRLTVV.

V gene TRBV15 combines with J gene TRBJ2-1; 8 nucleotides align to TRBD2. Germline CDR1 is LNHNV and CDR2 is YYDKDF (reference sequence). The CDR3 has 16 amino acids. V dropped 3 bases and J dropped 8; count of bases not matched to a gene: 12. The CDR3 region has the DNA TGTGCCACCAGCAGTGAAACCGGGACTAGTCTCCATGAGCAGTTCTTC. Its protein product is CATSSETGTSLHEQFF.

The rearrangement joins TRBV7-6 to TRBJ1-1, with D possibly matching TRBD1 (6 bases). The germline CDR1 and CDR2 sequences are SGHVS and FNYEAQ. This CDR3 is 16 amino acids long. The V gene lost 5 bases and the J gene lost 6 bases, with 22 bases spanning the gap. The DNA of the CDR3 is TGTGCCAGCAGCGACACCGGGACAAAGATCGACGCTGAAGCTTTCTTT. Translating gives CASSDTGTKIDAEAFF.

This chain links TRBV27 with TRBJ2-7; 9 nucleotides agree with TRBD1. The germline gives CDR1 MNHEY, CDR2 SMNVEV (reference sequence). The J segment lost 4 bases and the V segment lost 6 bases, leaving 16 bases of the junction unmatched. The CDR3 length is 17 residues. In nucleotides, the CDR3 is TGTGCCAGCAGCCTAGGGTCCCCACCACAGGGGGCTTACGAGCAGTACTTC. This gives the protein CASSLGSPPQGAYEQYF.

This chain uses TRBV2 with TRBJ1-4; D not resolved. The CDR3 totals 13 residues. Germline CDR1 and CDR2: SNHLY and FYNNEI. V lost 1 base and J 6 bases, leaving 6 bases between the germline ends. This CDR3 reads CASSEELHEKLFF. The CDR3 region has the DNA TGTGCCAGCAGTGAAGAGCTTCATGAAAAACTGTTTTTT.

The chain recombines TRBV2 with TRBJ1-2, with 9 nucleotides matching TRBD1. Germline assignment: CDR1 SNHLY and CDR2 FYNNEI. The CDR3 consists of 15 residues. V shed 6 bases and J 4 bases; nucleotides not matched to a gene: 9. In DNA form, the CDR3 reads TGTGCCAGCAGGACGGAGACAGGGGGATCCTATGGCTACACCTTC. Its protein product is CASRTETGGSYGYTF.

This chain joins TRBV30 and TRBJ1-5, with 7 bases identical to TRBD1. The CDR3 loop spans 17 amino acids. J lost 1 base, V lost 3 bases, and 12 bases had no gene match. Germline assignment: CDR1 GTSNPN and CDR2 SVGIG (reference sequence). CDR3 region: CAWRAEGAGESNQPQHF. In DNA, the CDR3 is TGTGCCTGGAGAGCAGAGGGGGCTGGAGAGAGCAATCAGCCCCAGCATTTT.

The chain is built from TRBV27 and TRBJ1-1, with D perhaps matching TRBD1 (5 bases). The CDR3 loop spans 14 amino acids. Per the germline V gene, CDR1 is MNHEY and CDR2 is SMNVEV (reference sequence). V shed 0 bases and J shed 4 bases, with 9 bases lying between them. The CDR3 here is CASSLSWGGTEAFF. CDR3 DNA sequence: TGTGCCAGCAGTTTATCATGGGGCGGCACTGAAGCTTTCTTT.